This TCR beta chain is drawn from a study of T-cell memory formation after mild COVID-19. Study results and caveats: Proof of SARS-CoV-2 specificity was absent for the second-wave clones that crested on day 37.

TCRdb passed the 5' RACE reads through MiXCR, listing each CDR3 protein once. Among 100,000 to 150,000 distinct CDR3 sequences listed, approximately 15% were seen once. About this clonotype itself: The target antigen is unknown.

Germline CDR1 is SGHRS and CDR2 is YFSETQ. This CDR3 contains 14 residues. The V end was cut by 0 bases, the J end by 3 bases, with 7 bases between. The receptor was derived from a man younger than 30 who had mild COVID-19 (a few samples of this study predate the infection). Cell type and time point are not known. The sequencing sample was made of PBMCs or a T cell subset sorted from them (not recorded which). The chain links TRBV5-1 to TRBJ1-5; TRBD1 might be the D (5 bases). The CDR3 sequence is CASSLGQPNQPQHF. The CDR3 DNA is TGCGCCAGCAGCTTGGGACAGCCCAATCAGCCCCAGCATTTT.